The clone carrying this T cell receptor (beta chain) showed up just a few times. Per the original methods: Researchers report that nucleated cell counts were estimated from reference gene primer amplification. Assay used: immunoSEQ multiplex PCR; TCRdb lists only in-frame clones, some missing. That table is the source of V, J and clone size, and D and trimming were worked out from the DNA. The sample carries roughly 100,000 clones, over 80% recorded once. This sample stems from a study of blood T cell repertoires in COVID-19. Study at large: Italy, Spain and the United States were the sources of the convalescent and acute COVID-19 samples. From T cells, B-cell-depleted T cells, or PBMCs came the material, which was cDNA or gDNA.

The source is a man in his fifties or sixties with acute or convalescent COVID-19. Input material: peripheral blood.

The CDR3 DNA follows: TGTGCCAGCAGGGCAGGGGGCGCGTTTTCACCCCTCCACTTT. Its protein product is CASRAGGAFSPLHF. J is TRBJ1-6 and V is TRBV25-1, with 8 bases lining up with TRBD1. Germline V gene data show CDR1 as MGHDK and CDR2 as SYGVNS. The CDR3 is 14 amino acids. V was pared by 6 bases and J by 9 bases, with 7 bases of the junction left unmatched.